The 15 T cell receptor beta chains listed next were all sequenced from one sample in a study of T cell responses to AZD1222 COVID-19 vaccine. Measured with immunoSEQ multiplex PCR; TCRdb has only the in-frame clones, and not every one. The sample includes under 150,000 clones, almost 95% of them seen just once. The sequenced sample was peripheral blood, obtained 28 days after the second AZD1222 dose. The receptors originated from an adult who received the AZD1222 COVID-19 vaccine.

The gene calls are TRBV19 and TRBJ1-6; D might be TRBD1 (5 bases). Between the trimmed V and J ends, which lost 5 bases and 10 bases, there was a span of 12 bases. The CDR3 is 13 residues long. Looked up from germline, CDR1 is LNHDA and CDR2 is SQIVND (reference sequence). The CDR3 DNA reads as TGTGCCAGTAGTCGAAGGGGAGGGTCACCCCTCCACTTT. It specifies CASSRRGGSPLHF.

This chain uses TRBV28 with TRBJ2-7, with D hard to call. Looked up from germline, CDR1 is MDHEN and CDR2 is SYDVKM. This CDR3 contains 16 residues. Trimming removed 1 base from V and 1 base from J, with 14 bases in between. CDR3 nucleotide sequence: TGTGCCAGCAGTTTATTCTCCCATGGGTCATCCTACGAGCAGTACTTC. Protein sequence: CASSLFSHGSSYEQYF.

The rearrangement uses TRBV29-1 and TRBJ2-5, with D possibly matching TRBD1 (5 bases). CDR3 size: 12 residues. The germline V gene has CDR1 SQVTM and CDR2 ANQGSEA. V lost 4 bases to trimming and J lost 1 base, with 7 bases between them. CDR3 region: CSVGDSQETQYF. The CDR3 nucleotides read TGCAGCGTTGGCGACAGCCAAGAGACCCAGTACTTC.

V and J are TRBV15 and TRBJ1-4, with a weak D call TRBD1 (5 bases). Trimming removed 0 bases from V and 1 base from J, with 6 bases in between. This CDR3 is built from 15 residues. The germline CDR1 and CDR2 sequences are LNHNV and YYDKDF (reference sequence). The CDR3 DNA reads as TGTGCCACCAGCAGAGAGGGGGGAACTAATGAAAAACTGTTTTTT. Protein sequence: CATSREGGTNEKLFF.

Comment on this clone: This same CDR3 is encoded by further DNA sequences in the sample. V gene TRBV3-1 (or the pseudogene TRBV3-2) combines with J gene TRBJ2-7; 13 bases fit TRBD2. The CDR3 is 15 amino acids. V was clipped by 4 bases and J by 2 bases; unmatched bases: 2. Looked up from germline, CDR1 is LGHDT and CDR2 is YNNKEL (reference sequence). CDR3 DNA sequence: TGTGCCAGCAGCCTCGGACTAGCGGGGGCCTACGAGCAGTACTTC. Protein: CASSLGLAGAYEQYF.

This clone was found many times. The V call is TRBV28, the J call TRBJ2-1, with TRBD1 matching 7 bases. The CDR3 loop spans 15 amino acids. V was clipped by 5 bases and J by 4 bases; unmatched bases: 8. Looked up from germline, CDR1 is MDHEN and CDR2 is SYDVKM. The CDR3 sequence: CASSLTGDKYNEQFF. As DNA, the CDR3 is TGTGCCAGCAGTCTTACAGGGGACAAATACAATGAGCAGTTCTTC.

Only one count was recorded for this clone. V is TRBV3-1 (or the pseudogene TRBV3-2) and J is TRBJ1-5; 7 bases map to TRBD1. Germline V gives CDR1 LGHDT, CDR2 YNNKEL (reference sequence). Unmatched junction bases numbered 5, after V lost 4 bases and J lost 2 bases. The CDR3 runs 15 residues. CDR3 residues: CASSPEGAGNQPQHF. The CDR3 nucleotides are TGTGCCAGCAGCCCAGAGGGGGCGGGCAATCAGCCCCAGCATTTT.

The sample holds one count of this clone. The V call is TRBV19, the J call TRBJ1-5; D remains unclear. V shed 6 bases and J shed 8 bases, with 14 bases lying between them. The CDR3 spans 13 residues. Germline V gene data show CDR1 as LNHDA and CDR2 as SQIVND (reference sequence). The CDR3, as DNA: TGTGCCAGTAGGAGGACGGCCCGTGAGCCCCAGCATTTT. The encoded protein is CASRRTAREPQHF.

The count of this clone is one. The chain couples TRBV19 to TRBJ1-1; 9 nucleotides agree with TRBD1. Germline CDR1 reads LNHDA; CDR2 reads SQIVND (reference sequence). The CDR3 runs to 16 residues. V shed 3 bases and J 8 bases; nucleotides not matched to a gene: 13. CDR3 loop: CASSIVDRGSDREAFF. The CDR3 DNA sequence: TGTGCCAGTAGTATCGTAGACAGGGGGTCGGACCGGGAAGCTTTCTTT.

The chain is built from TRBV6-5 and TRBJ1-5; 8 positions match TRBD1. CDR1 is MNHEY, CDR2 SVGAGI, per germline. V lost 2 bases and J lost 5; bases outside the gene matches: 5. This CDR3 has 15 amino acids. This chain's CDR3 is CASSYITGGDQPQHF. The CDR3 nucleotides read TGTGCCAGCAGTTACATAACAGGGGGGGATCAGCCCCAGCATTTT.

The chain recombines TRBV29-1 with TRBJ2-2; 8 nucleotides align to TRBD2. V trimming: 6 bases; J trimming: 2 bases; junction bases outside the gene matches: 5. The CDR3 loop spans 14 amino acids. CDR1 and CDR2 from the germline V gene are SQVTM and ANQGSEA. CDR3 region: CSVGSGTNTGELFF. CDR3 nucleotides: TGCAGCGTGGGTAGCGGGACCAACACCGGGGAGCTGTTTTTT.

This chain joins TRBV28 and TRBJ1-1, with D uncertain. V dropped 2 bases and J dropped 3 bases, with 7 bases sitting between them. Germline V gene sequence: CDR1 MDHEN, CDR2 SYDVKM. This CDR3 region has 13 residues. This CDR3 reads CASSLSGDTEAFF. In DNA form, the CDR3 reads TGTGCCAGCAGTTTAAGTGGGGACACTGAAGCTTTCTTT.

The chain carries TRBV7-9 and TRBJ2-1; TRBD2 agrees at 11 bases. Germline V gene lookup returns CDR1 SEHNR and CDR2 FQNEAQ (reference sequence). This CDR3 region has 16 residues. Germline trimming cut 6 bases from V and 3 bases from J; bases unmatched to any gene: 7. The CDR3 sequence: CASSLSSGRDYNEQFF. The CDR3 nucleotides read TGTGCCAGCAGTTTGAGTAGCGGGAGGGACTACAATGAGCAGTTCTTC.

J is TRBJ2-7 and V is TRBV30; D is unclear. The germline V gene has CDR1 GTSNPN and CDR2 SVGIG (reference sequence). This CDR3 comprises 14 residues. The V gene lost 1 base and the J gene lost 0 bases, with 10 bases spanning the gap. For the CDR3, the DNA is TGTGCCTGGAGTGGGGGTCCCCCCTCCTACGAGCAGTACTTC. It yields the protein CAWSGGPPSYEQYF. Complete variable domain (other parts from reference TRBV30 and TRBJ2-7): SQTIHQWPATLVQPVGSPLSLECTVEGTSNPNLYWYRQAAGRGLQLLFYSVGIGQISSEVPQNLSASRPQDRQFILSSKKLLLSDSGFYLCAWSGGPPSYEQYFGPGTRLTVT.

The V gene is TRBV15, the J gene TRBJ1-5; 7 nucleotides agree with TRBD1. J was trimmed by 6 bases and V by 5 bases; bases with no gene match: 7. Germline V gene sequence: CDR1 LNHNV, CDR2 YYDKDF (reference sequence). The CDR3 spans 14 residues. The CDR3 bases are TGTGCCACCAGCCTTCGGACAGGCGGTCAGCCCCAGCATTTT. This encodes CATSLRTGGQPQHF.